This T cell receptor beta chain was obtained from a study of CD8 T cells in Susac syndrome. As concerns this clonotype: The antigen remains unidentified.

The CDR3 loop spans 14 amino acids. CDR1 and CDR2 (germline): DFQATT, SNEGSKA (reference sequence). V was pared by 2 bases and J by 2 bases, with 12 bases between. Study outcomes and limitations: CD8+ clones in Susac expanded most in TEMRA cells and active patients.

The RNA, about 0.45 to 1 ug, was put through reverse transcription using random hexamers. TCRdb reprocessed the immunoSEQ multiplex PCR reads via MiXCR and lists one record per CDR3 protein. The repertoire holds approximately 190,000 distinct CDR3 sequences, with more than 85% as singletons. V is TRBV20-1 and J is TRBJ2-5; D is possibly TRBD2 (5 bases). Sequencing was done on a sample of CD8+ T cells from PBMCs. The clonotype was recovered from a human donor with Susac syndrome. CDR3 loop: CSARRVSEQETQYF. The CDR3 nucleotides are TGCAGTGCTAGACGGGTTAGCGAGCAAGAGACCCAGTACTTC.